Shown below are 10 T cell receptor beta chains from a single sample sequenced in a study of cytomegalovirus exposure and HLA in healthy donors. Amplification used 60 Vbeta primers and 13 Jbeta primers. Sequencing was performed with immunoSEQ multiplex PCR; in TCRdb, only in-frame clones are kept and a portion is missing. Of 100,000 to 150,000 clones in the sample, 80% are singletons; the top ten hold more than 2.5%. Sequenced sample: PBMCs. These TCRs come from a male donor in good health and CMV-seronegative.

The CDR3 DNA is TGCGCCAGCAGCCACGACCGGGACAGGGGCCTTATGAACACTGAAGCTTTCTTT. Protein product: CASSHDRDRGLMNTEAFF. The rearrangement links TRBV4-1 to TRBJ1-1; 10 bases match TRBD1. The CDR3 is 18 amino acids. With V trimmed by 3 bases and J by 0 bases, 10 bases remained unmatched. Per germline, CDR1 MGHRA and CDR2 YSYEKL.

This clone was recorded once. The chain is built from TRBV27 and TRBJ1-5; possibly TRBD1 for D (6 bases). This CDR3 region has 14 residues. Trimming removed 2 bases at V and 7 bases at J, with 12 bases between. Germline values: CDR1 MNHEY, CDR2 SMNVEV (reference sequence). The CDR3 here is CASSLGRGNQPQHF. The CDR3, as DNA: TGTGCCAGCAGTTTAGGCAGGGGTAACCAGCCCCAGCATTTT.

This clone was counted once. V gene TRBV7-2 combines with J gene TRBJ2-2; the match to TRBD1 covers 7 bases. The ends lost 6 bases at V and 1 base at J; junction bases unmatched: 5. The CDR3 has 15 amino acids. Germline CDR1 reads SGHTA; CDR2 reads FQGNSA. The CDR3 protein is CASSSWDRNTGELFF. In nucleotides, the CDR3 is TGTGCCAGCAGTAGTTGGGACAGGAACACCGGGGAGCTGTTTTTT.

This clone was observed a single time. The V call is TRBV5-1, the J call TRBJ1-4; TRBD1 agrees at 8 bases. The J segment lost 7 bases and the V segment lost 4 bases, leaving 6 bases of the junction unmatched. CDR1 is SGHRS and CDR2 is YFSETQ in the germline V gene. This CDR3 has 14 residues. For the CDR3, the DNA is TGCGCCAGCAGCGACTCCGGGACAGGTGAAAAACTGTTTTTT. Encoded protein: CASSDSGTGEKLFF.

The rearrangement joins TRBV7-9 to TRBJ2-7; 10 nucleotides align to TRBD2. The germline CDR1 and CDR2 sequences are SEHNR and FQNEAQ (reference sequence). The CDR3 loop spans 14 amino acids. V was clipped by 0 bases and J by 6 bases; unmatched bases: 2. The DNA for the CDR3 is TGTGCCAGCAGCTTAGCGTCTAGCGGGGGCGAGCAGTACTTC. As protein: CASSLASSGGEQYF.

The chain links TRBV27 to TRBJ2-2; a weak D match, TRBD1 (6 bases). CDR1 is MNHEY, CDR2 SMNVEV, per germline (reference sequence). Trimming removed 2 bases at V and 9 bases at J, with 31 bases between. There are 20 residues in the CDR3. The CDR3 bases are TGTGCCAGCAGTTTACCCCCCTCGGTGGGGGACAACACTCACCGGTGGGAGCTGTTTTTT. The encoded protein is CASSLPPSVGDNTHRWELFF.

The table lists this clone with a few counts. The chain's CDR3 is CASSLRLTNEQFF. DNA for the CDR3: TGCGCCAGCAGCTTGAGACTAACGAATGAGCAGTTCTTC. J is TRBJ2-1 and V is TRBV5-1; a weak D match, TRBD2 (5 bases). This CDR3 is 13 amino acids long. Per germline, CDR1 SGHRS and CDR2 YFSETQ. V was trimmed by 1 base and J by 7 bases, leaving 9 bases between them.

The V call is TRBV5-1, the J call TRBJ2-1; the match to TRBD2 covers 9 bases. The V gene end was trimmed by 2 bases and the J gene end by 5 bases; junction bases not matched to a gene: 2. Germline values: CDR1 SGHRS, CDR2 YFSETQ. This CDR3 region has 14 residues. The DNA of the CDR3 is TGCGCCAGCAGCTTTGCGGGGGGGGACAATGAGCAGTTCTTC. Amino acid sequence: CASSFAGGDNEQFF.

The V and J genes are TRBV19 and TRBJ2-7; the D gene is possibly TRBD1 (6 bases). The CDR3 sequence is 15 residues long. The germline V gene encodes CDR1 LNHDA and CDR2 SQIVND (reference sequence). V lost 3 bases and J 1 base, leaving 13 bases between the germline ends. In DNA form, the CDR3 reads TGTGCCAGTAGTATGGGCAGGGGTCCTTCCTACGAGCAGTACTTC. Amino acids: CASSMGRGPSYEQYF. Full variable domain (outside the CDR3, taken from reference TRBV19 and TRBJ2-7): DGGITQSPKYLFRKEGQNVTLSCEQNLNHDAMYWYRQDPGQGLRLIYYSQIVNDFQKGDIAEGYSVSREKKESFPLTVTSAQKNPTAFYLCASSMGRGPSYEQYFGPGTRLTVT.

The chain carries TRBV30 and TRBJ2-1; D perhaps matches TRBD1 (5 bases). The CDR3 loop spans 12 amino acids. The V end lost 4 bases, the J end lost 7 bases, and 11 bases lay between the germline ends. Germline-derived CDR1 and CDR2 are GTSNPN and SVGIG (reference sequence). The CDR3 sequence: CAWTRVGNEQFF. The CDR3 coding sequence is TGTGCCTGGACCAGGGTTGGTAATGAGCAGTTCTTC.